The rows below give T cell receptor beta chains drawn from one sample of a study of response to subunit inactivated influenza vaccine. Each CDR3 protein is one row after TCRdb ran MiXCR on the RT-PCR reads. The sample lists almost 600,000 distinct CDR3 sequences, about 15% occurring once. Sequenced here: PBMCs from blood, sampled approximately 13 days after vaccination. Receptors originate from a man aged 45-65 years who received an inactivated influenza vaccine. Both conserved end residues are part of each CDR3. Each record gives: V gene, clone size, J gene, D gene, CDR3 DNA, CDR3 protein. A D gene is named only where the DNA matches it firmly. The size field is filled for only some rows; it gives once, few, many or a size class.

TRBV4-1	-	TRBJ2-3	TRBD1	TGCGCCAGCAGCCAGACGGACAGGGTCCCAGATACGCAGTATTTT	CASSQTDRVPDTQYF
TRBV19	-	TRBJ1-6	TRBD1	TGTGCCAGTAGTATCGGACAGGGAAATTCACCCCTCCACTTT	CASSIGQGNSPLHF
TRBV10-3	many	TRBJ1-2	TRBD1	TGTGCCATCAGTGAACAGGGGACGGATGGCTACACCTTC	CAISEQGTDGYTF
TRBV29-1	-	TRBJ2-5	-	TGCAGTCCGGGAACGCCAGAGACCCAGTACTTC	CSPGTPETQYF
TRBV7-2	-	TRBJ2-7	-	TGTGCCAGCAGCTTAATCAGGGGGGTCAGGGAGCAGTACTTC	CASSLIRGVREQYF
TRBV7-7	few	TRBJ2-5	-	TGTGCCAGCAGCGTCACAGGGTTGGAGACCCAGTACTTC	CASSVTGLETQYF
TRBV5-1	-	TRBJ1-2	-	TGCGCCAGCAGCATCCGGGACCGAGGGGATGGCTACACCTTC	CASSIRDRGDGYTF
TRBV27	few	TRBJ2-1	-	TGTGCCAGCAGTTTATCGTATAATAGGGACAATGAGCAGTTCTTC	CASSLSYNRDNEQFF
TRBV6-1	-	TRBJ2-1	-	TGTGCCAGCAGTGACCTGGCCACCCACTTTGAGCAGTTCTTC	CASSDLATHFEQFF
TRBV10-3	few	TRBJ2-3	-	TGTGCCATCAGTAGCGGACGGAACACAGATACGCAGTATTTT	CAISSGRNTDTQYF
TRBV20-1	-	TRBJ2-7	TRBD2	TGCAGTGTCAGTGGAGGACTAGCAACCGACGAGCAGTACTTC	CSVSGGLATDEQYF
TRBV5-1	many	TRBJ2-3	-	TGCGCCAGCAGCTTGCAGGGGACTAGCACAGATACGCAGTATTTT	CASSLQGTSTDTQYF
TRBV6-5	many	TRBJ1-1	TRBD1	TGTGCCAGCAGTTTGCGACAGGGGGCCCCTGAAGCTTTCTTT	CASSLRQGAPEAFF
TRBV24-1	few	TRBJ2-3	-	TGTGCCACCAGTGAGGTCGGACAGCCAAGCAGCACAGATACGCAGTATTTT	CATSEVGQPSSTDTQYF
TRBV6-2/TRBV6-3	-	TRBJ2-1	-	TGTGCCAGCAGGGACATACGGGGTCCCTACAATGAGCAGTTCTTC	CASRDIRGPYNEQFF
TRBV18	-	TRBJ2-1	TRBD2	TGTGCCAGCTCACCAATCTCCGGCCCAGCGGGAGCCAATGAGCAGTTCTTC	CASSPISGPAGANEQFF
TRBV20-1	few	TRBJ2-1	-	TGCAGTGCTGGATACTACAATGAGCAGTTCTTC	CSAGYYNEQFF
TRBV28	few	TRBJ1-1	TRBD1	TGTGCCAGCAGTTTACGTGGGACAGGGCGGACCACTGAAGCTTTCTTT	CASSLRGTGRTTEAFF
TRBV4-3	few	TRBJ2-7	-	TGCGCCAGCAGCCAGGAGGGGTCCACCTACGAGCAGTACTTC	CASSQEGSTYEQYF
TRBV7-9	-	TRBJ2-7	-	TGTGCCAGCAGCTTATACCCAGAACCGTACGAGCAGTACTTC	CASSLYPEPYEQYF
TRBV12-3/TRBV12-4	many	TRBJ2-3	TRBD2	TGTGCCAGCAGTTTTGGTAGCGGGGGGCCCGAGGGAGATACGCAGTATTTT	CASSFGSGGPEGDTQYF
TRBV7-9	-	TRBJ2-7	-	TGTGCCAGCAGTTTAGACAGAAACGAGCAGTACTTC	CASSLDRNEQYF
TRBV7-2	few	TRBJ2-1	-	TGTGCCAGCAGCTTATTTTGGCGGAACAATGAGCAGTTCTTC	CASSLFWRNNEQFF
TRBV7-2	-	TRBJ1-6	TRBD1	TGTGCCAGCTGGGGACAGGGTAATTCACCCCTCCACTTT	CASWGQGNSPLHF
TRBV28	-	TRBJ2-6	TRBD1	TGTGCCAGCACCCGACCACAGGGGTTAGCTGGGGCCAACGTCCTGACTTTC	CASTRPQGLAGANVLTF
TRBV7-2	-	TRBJ2-1	-	TGTGCCAGCAGTCGGAAAGGGTGGGGTGAGCAGTTCTTC	CASSRKGWGEQFF
TRBV5-1	many	TRBJ2-1	TRBD2	TGCGCCAGCAGCCCCGGACTAGCGGGGATGAGCTCCTACAATGAGCAGTTCTTC	CASSPGLAGMSSYNEQFF
TRBV20-1	few	TRBJ2-5	-	TGCAGTGCTTACGGTCCAGAGACCCAGTACTTC	CSAYGPETQYF
TRBV29-1	-	TRBJ2-2	-	TGCAGCGTCGCCGCCGGGGAGCTGTTTTTT	CSVAAGELFF